Below, 15 T cell receptor beta chains from the same sample are listed, as sequenced in a study of blood T cell repertoires in COVID-19. Sequencing was performed with immunoSEQ multiplex PCR; in TCRdb, only in-frame clones are kept and a portion is missing. The data contain over 40,000 clones, more than 70% of them singletons. Sequencing was carried out using peripheral blood. The receptors were gathered from an elderly man with active COVID-19.

This sequence joins TRBV24-1 and TRBJ2-1, with 8 positions matching TRBD2. Germline V CDR1 and CDR2: KGHDR, SFDVKD. The CDR3 totals 16 residues. The V segment lost 3 bases and the J segment 7 bases; nucleotides outside the gene matches: 10. The CDR3: CATSDTKTSARNEQFF. The CDR3 DNA follows: TGTGCCACCAGTGATACAAAGACTAGCGCCCGAAATGAGCAGTTCTTC.

The chain couples TRBV15 to TRBJ2-5; 11 bases map to TRBD1. J lost 4 bases, V lost 3 bases, and 16 bases had no gene match. The length of the CDR3 is 19 residues. In germline, CDR1 is LNHNV, CDR2 YYDKDF (reference sequence). CDR3 amino acids: CATSSFGTGGPGPRETQYF. The CDR3 bases are TGTGCCACCAGCAGCTTTGGGACAGGGGGTCCGGGGCCTAGAGAGACCCAGTACTTC.

The gene calls are TRBV28 and TRBJ2-7; TRBD1 aligns across 9 bases. This CDR3 is 15 amino acids long. The germline gives CDR1 MDHEN, CDR2 SYDVKM. With V trimmed by 6 bases and J by 6 bases, 12 bases remained unmatched. CDR3: CASRNHNRGLGEQYF. The DNA of the CDR3 is TGTGCCAGCAGAAACCACAACAGGGGGCTAGGCGAGCAGTACTTC.

The chain has TRBV27 and TRBJ2-2, with 12 nucleotides matching TRBD2. V lost 5 bases to trimming and J lost 0 bases; unmatched junction nucleotides: 4. Germline CDR1 MNHEY, CDR2 SMNVEV (reference sequence). The CDR3 sequence is 17 residues long. The CDR3 loop reads CASSPGLAGTNTGELFF. In DNA form, the CDR3 reads TGTGCCAGCAGTCCGGGACTAGCGGGTACGAACACCGGGGAGCTGTTTTTT.

The rearrangement joins TRBV7-8 to TRBJ2-2; 13 nucleotides line up with TRBD2. Per the germline V gene, CDR1 is SGHVS and CDR2 is FQNEAQ. Unmatched junction bases numbered 7, after V lost 4 bases and J lost 5 bases. The CDR3 runs 17 residues. For the CDR3, the DNA is TGTGCCAGCAGCTCTAGACTAGCGGGAGGTCGGACCGGGGAGCTGTTTTTT. The encoded protein is CASSSRLAGGRTGELFF.

This clone occurred a few times. The chain joins TRBV3-1 (or the pseudogene TRBV3-2) to TRBJ1-1; D is perhaps TRBD1 (5 bases). The CDR3 loop spans 15 amino acids. In germline, CDR1 is LGHDT, CDR2 YNNKEL (reference sequence). V was clipped by 8 bases and J by 1 base, with 17 bases between them. In DNA, the CDR3 is TGTGCCAGCTCCGCAGGGATACGGACGAACACTGAAGCTTTCTTT. It yields the protein CASSAGIRTNTEAFF.

This clone appeared a few times. This chain uses TRBV5-1 with TRBJ2-2; 7 bases line up with TRBD2. The CDR3 loop spans 17 amino acids. CDR1 is SGHRS, CDR2 YFSETQ, per germline. V shed 0 bases and J 0 bases; nucleotides not matched to a gene: 5. CDR3 sequence: CASSLAWGGSNTGELFF. The CDR3 nucleotides read TGCGCCAGCAGCTTGGCCTGGGGGGGTTCGAACACCGGGGAGCTGTTTTTT.

The chain links TRBV30 to TRBJ2-2; a weak D match, TRBD1 (6 bases). The CDR3 has 11 residues. Trimming took 7 bases from V and 8 from J, leaving 11 bases between them. Germline loops: CDR1 GTSNPN, CDR2 SVGIG (reference sequence). CDR3 in amino acids: CALDRRGELFF. CDR3 DNA: TGTGCCTTAGACAGGAGGGGGGAGCTGTTTTTT.

The chain joins TRBV28 to TRBJ2-2, with D possibly being TRBD2 (7 bases). V lost 3 bases and J 0 bases, leaving 14 bases between the germline ends. From germline, CDR1 is MDHEN and CDR2 SYDVKM. The CDR3 is made up of 17 amino acids. The CDR3 DNA follows: TGTGCCAGCAGTTTGGTGTTGGGGGGGCCGAACACCGGGGAGCTGTTTTTT. It yields the protein CASSLVLGGPNTGELFF. The full variable domain, its missing parts supplied by reference TRBV28 and TRBJ2-2, is DVKVTQSSRYLVKRTGEKVFLECVQDMDHENMFWYRQDPGLGLRLIYFSYDVKMKEKGDIPEGYSVSREKKERFSLILESASTNQTSMYLCASSLVLGGPNTGELFFGEGSRLTVL.

The V and J genes are TRBV28 and TRBJ1-1; D is uncertain. Trimming removed 5 bases from V and 0 bases from J, with 7 bases in between. CDR3 length: 13 amino acids. Germline CDR1 MDHEN, CDR2 SYDVKM. The chain's CDR3 is CASSPVVNTEAFF. CDR3 bases: TGTGCCAGCAGTCCCGTTGTGAACACTGAAGCTTTCTTT.

The genes are TRBV28 and TRBJ1-6; D not certain. CDR3 length: 15 amino acids. The germline V gene encodes CDR1 MDHEN and CDR2 SYDVKM. V was shortened by 3 bases and J by 11 bases, with 17 bases between the two germline ends. CDR3 DNA sequence: TGTGCCAGCAGTTTCGGTCGGGGAGTGGGTACACCCCTCCACTTT. It encodes CASSFGRGVGTPLHF.

The genes are TRBV28 and TRBJ2-3; maybe TRBD1 (6 bases). The CDR3 contains 15 residues. Deletions cut 5 bases from V and 5 bases from J, with 17 bases between. Germline CDR1 is MDHEN and CDR2 is SYDVKM. CDR3 DNA: TGTGCCAGCAGTCCCCTGGGGGCAAAGGGAGATACGCAGTATTTT. Amino acid sequence: CASSPLGAKGDTQYF.

This chain connects TRBV7-2 to TRBJ1-2, with TRBD1 as a possible D gene (5 bases). Between the trimmed V and J ends, which lost 5 bases and 6 bases, there was a span of 13 bases. CDR1 is SGHTA and CDR2 is FQGNSA in the germline V gene. The CDR3 runs to 13 residues. The CDR3 DNA is TGTGCCAGCAGCCCACCAGGGTCTCATGGCTACACCTTC. Translated: CASSPPGSHGYTF.

This chain links TRBV7-2 with TRBJ2-2; tentatively, D is TRBD1 (6 bases). Per germline, CDR1 SGHTA and CDR2 FQGNSA. CDR3 length equals 16 residues. Trimming shortened V by 5 bases and J by 5 bases, and 18 bases separated the two germline ends. The CDR3 sequence is CASSITGQARTGELFF. For the CDR3, the DNA is TGTGCCAGCAGCATTACAGGGCAGGCACGGACCGGGGAGCTGTTTTTT.

This chain uses TRBV2 with TRBJ2-5; maybe TRBD1 (6 bases). This CDR3 has 14 residues. Germline lookup yields CDR1 SNHLY and CDR2 FYNNEI. Trimming removed 1 base from V and 2 bases from J, with 8 bases in between. CDR3 coding DNA: TGTGCCAGCAGTGAAGACAGGGTTCAAGAGACCCAGTACTTC. Encoded protein: CASSEDRVQETQYF.